This TCR beta chain was documented in a study of blood T cell repertoires in COVID-19. Overall study: Whether acute or convalescent, the COVID-19 samples came from the United States, Italy and Spain. Sample material is recorded as cDNA or gDNA derived from T cells, B-cell-depleted T cells, or PBMCs.

CDR3 length: 18 amino acids. J was trimmed by 3 bases and V by 2 bases; bases with no gene match: 16. Per germline, CDR1 WNHNN and CDR2 SYGVQD (reference sequence). As handled by the study authors: Estimation of nucleated cell counts relied on the amplification of reference gene primers. Clones were read by immunoSEQ multiplex PCR, and TCRdb kept only the in-frame ones, dropping some. The DNA was the basis for D and trimming; V, J and clone size are from that table. Of 200,000 or so clones listed, about 90% are singletons. The sequence derives from a man between 40 and 49 years old with active or convalescent COVID-19. Material for sequencing was peripheral blood. This chain links TRBV10-1 with TRBJ2-7; 7 bases line up with TRBD2. The CDR3 sequence: CASSEGGERGKAFYEQYF. In DNA, the CDR3 is TGCGCCAGCAGTGAGGGGGGGGAACGGGGAAAGGCCTTCTACGAGCAGTACTTC.